Following are 3 T cell receptor beta chains from one sample sequenced in a study of T cells in Graves' hyperthyroidism and ophthalmopathy. The TCR beta CDR3 regions underwent amplification using RNA transcripts as the source. The TCR CDR3 was amplified in a first-round RT-PCR using the HTBI primer set. TCRdb redid the calling of the multiplex PCR reads with MiXCR, one entry per CDR3 protein. The sample lists some 380,000 distinct CDR3 sequences; 13% were seen once. Input material: blood. These receptors were collected from a man between 25 and 39 years old with Graves' hyperthyroidism that later progressed to Graves' ophthalmopathy.

The table lists this clonotype with many counts. This chain connects TRBV30 to TRBJ1-1; TRBD1 is a possible D gene (5 bases). The ends were cut back, 5 bases at V and 3 bases at J, with 13 bases in the middle. This CDR3 spans 13 amino acids. Germline V gene lookup returns CDR1 GTSNPN and CDR2 SVGIG (reference sequence). In nucleotides, the CDR3 is TGTGCCTGGGGGGCCCTCGGGTACACTGAAGCTTTCTTT. Its translation: CAWGALGYTEAFF.

This clonotype appeared many times. The chain combines TRBV6-1 with TRBJ1-5; D possibly corresponds to TRBD1 (5 bases). The V end lost 5 bases, the J end lost 8 bases, and 13 bases lay between the germline ends. Looked up from germline, CDR1 is MNHNS and CDR2 is SASEGT. The CDR3 consists of 13 residues. The CDR3 region has the DNA TGTGCCAGCAGTTATGGAAGGGGAAAGCCCCAGCATTTT. This encodes CASSYGRGKPQHF.

The chain joins TRBV3-1 to TRBJ2-7; D might be TRBD2 (5 bases). V shed 3 bases and J shed 3 bases, with 12 bases lying between them. The CDR3 sequence is 14 residues long. Per the germline V gene, CDR1 is LGHDT and CDR2 is YNNKEL (reference sequence). The CDR3 is CASSHPGGGYEQYF. The CDR3 nucleotides read TGTGCCAGCAGCCATCCTGGAGGTGGCTACGAGCAGTACTTC.